This T cell receptor beta chain was obtained from a study of T cell responses to AZD1222 COVID-19 vaccine. The overall study: Pooling of second doses given at about 4 or about 12 weeks was done. General study points: Every sample of the repertoires postdated the peak T cell response. Possibly, clonal diversity was underestimated; donors were largely white British and included more females.

This clone was seen a single time. Its antigen remains unidentified. Germline V gene lookup returns CDR1 MNHNY and CDR2 SVGAGI (reference sequence). This CDR3 region has 16 residues. Germline trimming cut 5 bases from V and 8 bases from J; bases unmatched to any gene: 8. Only in-frame clones appear in the TCRdb table, and some are missing; sequencing was by immunoSEQ multiplex PCR. Among tens of thousands of clones listed, about 89% were seen once. The sample here was peripheral blood, taken on day 0 of AZD1222 vaccination. This sequence originates from an adult in good health. The chain carries TRBV6-6 and TRBJ1-6, with 11 positions matching TRBD1. The CDR3 coding sequence is TGTGCCAGCAGTGCCGACAGGACAGGGGGCGATTCACCCCTCCACTTT. It specifies CASSADRTGGDSPLHF.